This TCR beta chain was profiled in a study of blood T cell repertoires in COVID-19. Comment on this clone: This specimen includes other DNA sequences encoding the same CDR3.

This CDR3 contains 12 residues. Germline-derived CDR1 and CDR2 are MDHEN and SYDVKM. The V and J ends lost 8 bases and 4 bases respectively, with 9 bases between them. Across fewer than 25 US areas, participants ranged in age from roughly 18 to 95 years. Participant reports of clinical history set cohort assignment. Two negative PCRs, clearance, or symptom resolution were required of recovered Cohort 3 donors. Per the authors' pipeline: For nucleated cells, counts were estimated from reference gene primer amplification. Clones were read by immunoSEQ multiplex PCR, and TCRdb kept only the in-frame ones, dropping some. The V and J calls and the clone size are those of that table, but D and trimming were determined from the DNA. The table has some 270,000 clones, roughly nine tenths seen once; the top ten hold approximately 2%.

The source is an older woman who had recovered from COVID-19. The rearrangement joins TRBV28 to TRBJ1-5; D gene ambiguous. Input material: PBMCs or T cells enriched from blood (not recorded which). DNA of the CDR3: TGTGCCAGCTCTAGTCTGAATCAGCCCCAGCATTTT. Translated, it gives CASSSLNQPQHF. Supplemented by reference TRBV28 and TRBJ1-5, the full variable domain reads DVKVTQSSRYLVKRTGEKVFLECVQDMDHENMFWYRQDPGLGLRLIYFSYDVKMKEKGDIPEGYSVSREKKERFSLILESASTNQTSMYLCASSSLNQPQHFGDGTRLSIL.